The 21 T cell receptor beta chains reported below all come from one sample, sequenced in a study of blood T cell repertoires in COVID-19. The method was immunoSEQ multiplex PCR; TCRdb's version includes in-frame clones alone and lacks a portion of them. The sample consists of around 300,000 clones, nearly 90% of them appearing once. Sequencing was carried out using PBMCs or T cells enriched from blood (not recorded which). The receptors were sampled from a woman younger than 35 with acute COVID-19.

The gene calls are TRBV4-3 and TRBJ2-6, with TRBD2 as a possible D gene (7 bases). Germline loops: CDR1 LGHNA, CDR2 YSLEER. This CDR3 has 18 residues. The V end was cut by 0 bases, the J end by 4 bases, with 16 bases between. The CDR3 DNA is TGCGCCAGCAGCCAAGATAGAGGGGGGGTATCAGGGGCCAACGTCCTGACTTTC. Its translation: CASSQDRGGVSGANVLTF.

This sequence joins TRBV2 and TRBJ2-5, with 7 bases aligning to TRBD1. J gave up 3 bases and V 6 bases, and 4 bases lay outside the gene matches. CDR3 length: 13 residues. The germline V gene encodes CDR1 SNHLY and CDR2 FYNNEI. CDR3 sequence reads: CASRQQGKETQYF. The CDR3 nucleotides are TGTGCCAGCAGGCAACAGGGGAAAGAGACCCAGTACTTC.

This chain joins TRBV19 and TRBJ2-3; TRBD2 matches 12 bases. The CDR3 spans 16 residues. Germline CDR1 is LNHDA and CDR2 is SQIVND (reference sequence). V trimming: 3 bases; J trimming: 5 bases; junction bases outside the gene matches: 6. The CDR3 nucleotides read TGTGCCAGTAGTATGACTAGCGGGAGTTTTAAAGATACGCAGTATTTT. Encoded protein: CASSMTSGSFKDTQYF.

The gene calls are TRBV27 and TRBJ1-5, with D perhaps matching TRBD1 (5 bases). The CDR3 spans 14 residues. Germline CDR1 is MNHEY and CDR2 is SMNVEV (reference sequence). V lost 6 bases to trimming and J lost 6 bases, with 15 bases between them. CDR3 loop: CASRPGGGRQPQHF. The CDR3 DNA reads TGTGCCAGCAGACCGGGGGGGGGTCGTCAGCCCCAGCATTTT.

The CDR3: CASSPGTNQRGTEAFF. Here the CDR3 DNA reads TGTGCCAGCTCACCCGGGACAAATCAAAGGGGGACTGAAGCTTTCTTT. The V gene is TRBV18, the J gene TRBJ1-1; tentative D call: TRBD1 (6 bases). Per germline, CDR1 KGHSH and CDR2 LQKENI. CDR3 size: 16 residues. The ends were cut back, 3 bases at V and 5 bases at J, with 19 bases in the middle.

V usage is TRBV27 and J usage is TRBJ1-2, with D possibly TRBD1 on 6 matching bases. Germline CDR1 and CDR2: MNHEY and SMNVEV (reference sequence). This CDR3 region has 16 residues. Trimming cost V 7 bases and J 8 bases, with 26 bases left between them. The CDR3 nucleotides are TGTGCCAGCACCCCGTGGGGTTCTGCCAGGGGTGGGGGCTACACCTTC. Amino acid sequence: CASTPWGSARGGGYTF.

The chain combines TRBV3-1 (or the pseudogene TRBV3-2) with TRBJ2-7, with D perhaps matching TRBD1 (6 bases). Germline V lookup: CDR1 LGHDT, CDR2 YNNKEL (reference sequence). Trimming removed 3 bases at V and 4 bases at J, with 10 bases between. The CDR3 is 13 amino acids. The CDR3 reads CASSHGQPYEQYF. The CDR3 DNA reads TGTGCCAGCAGCCACGGACAGCCTTACGAGCAGTACTTC.

The genes are TRBV19 and TRBJ2-7, with TRBD1 as a possible D gene (6 bases). V gave up 7 bases and J gave up 6 bases, with 16 bases separating them. CDR1 LNHDA and CDR2 SQIVND come from the germline V gene (reference sequence). The CDR3 spans 13 residues. CDR3 protein: CASTTSQGSEQYF. The DNA for the CDR3 is TGTGCCAGTACCACTTCACAGGGTAGCGAGCAGTACTTC.

This sequence joins TRBV7-2 and TRBJ2-5, with 7 positions matching TRBD1. J lost 2 bases, V lost 4 bases, and 4 bases had no gene match. Germline V gives CDR1 SGHTA, CDR2 FQGNSA. The CDR3 is made up of 14 amino acids. The CDR3 here is CASSYNRGQETQYF. The CDR3 coding sequence is TGTGCCAGCAGCTATAACAGGGGTCAAGAGACCCAGTACTTC.

The table lists this clone with a few counts. The V gene is TRBV7-2, the J gene TRBJ2-1; D unresolved. V lost 3 bases, J lost 0 bases, and 9 bases lay in between. Germline assignment: CDR1 SGHTA and CDR2 FQGNSA. CDR3 length: 15 residues. The CDR3 is CASSFDSSSYNEQFF. Written as DNA, the CDR3 is TGTGCCAGCAGCTTTGACTCCAGCTCCTACAATGAGCAGTTCTTC.

The chain is built from TRBV11-2 and TRBJ1-1; D is possibly TRBD1 (6 bases). There are 17 residues in the CDR3. V gave up 1 base and J gave up 3 bases, with 18 bases separating them. Germline values: CDR1 SGHAT, CDR2 FQNNGV. This chain's CDR3 is CASSLVSTGPKDTEAFF. As DNA, the CDR3 is TGTGCCAGCAGCTTAGTTTCAACAGGGCCCAAGGACACTGAAGCTTTCTTT.

This clone was picked up one time. The chain links TRBV15 to TRBJ2-1, with 12 positions matching TRBD2. With 4 bases clipped from V and 9 bases from J, the junction kept 7 bases outside the gene matches. CDR1 is LNHNV and CDR2 is YYDKDF in the germline V gene (reference sequence). CDR3 length: 15 amino acids. CDR3 coding DNA: TGTGCCACCAGCAAGACTAGCGGGGGAATCACTGAGCAGTTCTTC. It yields the protein CATSKTSGGITEQFF.

This clone was observed a single time. The CDR3 coding sequence is TGTGCCAGCAGCCCCGGACAGGGGGCGACAGATACGCAGTATTTT. Translated, it gives CASSPGQGATDTQYF. The chain has TRBV3-1 (or the pseudogene TRBV3-2) and TRBJ2-3, with 11 positions matching TRBD1. With V trimmed by 4 bases and J by 3 bases, 3 bases remained unmatched. The CDR3 sequence is 15 residues long. CDR1 is LGHDT, CDR2 YNNKEL, per germline (reference sequence).

The rearrangement uses TRBV2 and TRBJ2-7, with TRBD2 as a possible D gene (5 bases). Germline V CDR1 and CDR2: SNHLY, FYNNEI. Trimming left V 9 bases short and J 2 bases short, with 14 bases between. This CDR3 is built from 13 residues. The CDR3 protein is CASFPTEAYEQYF. Here the CDR3 DNA reads TGTGCCAGTTTCCCGACGGAGGCCTACGAGCAGTACTTC.

This chain links TRBV9 with TRBJ1-1, with D unresolved. This CDR3 is 14 amino acids long. The V gene lost 0 bases and the J gene lost 3 bases, with 9 bases spanning the gap. CDR1 and CDR2 (germline): SGDLS, YYNGEE. CDR3: CASSVAWRDTEAFF. DNA for the CDR3: TGTGCCAGCAGCGTAGCTTGGAGGGACACTGAAGCTTTCTTT. Supplemented by reference TRBV9 and TRBJ1-1, the full variable domain reads DSGVTQTPKHLITATGQRVTLRCSPRSGDLSVYWYQQSLDQGLQFLIQYYNGEERAKGNILERFSAQQFPDLHSELNLSSLELGDSALYFCASSVAWRDTEAFFGQGTRLTVV.

The chain combines TRBV18 with TRBJ2-7; D unresolved. This CDR3 spans 13 amino acids. Between the trimmed V and J ends, which lost 3 bases and 3 bases, there was a span of 9 bases. Germline V CDR1 and CDR2: KGHSH, LQKENI. The CDR3 sequence is CASSPRVSYEQYF. In nucleotides, the CDR3 is TGTGCCAGCTCACCCCGGGTCAGCTACGAGCAGTACTTC.

The V and J genes are TRBV4-2 and TRBJ2-7, with 7 positions matching TRBD2. The V gene end was trimmed by 0 bases and the J gene end by 0 bases; junction bases not matched to a gene: 5. CDR3 length equals 16 residues. CDR1 is LGHNA and CDR2 is YNFKEQ in the germline V gene. The CDR3 DNA reads TGTGCCAGCAGCCAAGAGCGGGAGCGTACCTCCTACGAGCAGTACTTC. It yields the protein CASSQERERTSYEQYF.

V usage is TRBV21-1 and J usage is TRBJ2-7; the D segment call TRBD1 is taken from the table without a DNA check. TRBV21-1 is classified as a pseudogene. CDR3 length: 15 residues. The CDR3 sequence is CASSIPGQGASEQYF. The DNA for the CDR3 is TGTGCCAGCAGCATTCCGGGACAGGGGGCGTCCGAGCAGTACTTC.

This clone has a single count. The chain has TRBV11-2 and TRBJ1-4; D is uncertain. Trimming left V 1 base short and J 8 bases short, with 14 bases between. Per the germline V gene, CDR1 is SGHAT and CDR2 is FQNNGV. This CDR3 is built from 15 residues. The CDR3 region is CASSLVLSGTEKLFF. CDR3 bases: TGTGCCAGCAGCTTAGTTCTCTCGGGTACCGAAAAACTGTTTTTT.

The chain's CDR3 is CSVETHMNTEAFF. DNA of the CDR3: TGCAGCGTTGAAACACACATGAACACTGAAGCTTTCTTT. The chain combines TRBV29-1 with TRBJ1-1; D is uncertain. V gave up 2 bases and J gave up 0 bases, with 7 bases separating them. The CDR3 extends over 13 amino acids. The V gene's germline CDR1 is SQVTM and CDR2 ANQGSEA. Combining the CDR3 with reference TRBV29-1 and TRBJ1-1 gives the whole variable domain SAVISQKPSRDICQRGTSLTIQCQVDSQVTMMFWYRQQPGQSLTLIATANQGSEATYESGFVIDKFPISRPNLTFSTLTVSNMSPEDSSIYLCSVETHMNTEAFFGQGTRLTVV.

The V gene is TRBV4-2, the J gene TRBJ1-2; D is ambiguous. Trimming cost V 1 base and J 0 bases, with 15 bases left between them. Germline V gene data show CDR1 as LGHNA and CDR2 as YNFKEQ. The CDR3 contains 17 residues. Here the CDR3 DNA reads TGTGCCAGCAGCCAAGTTGTTAATATAGTTGCTAACTATGGCTACACCTTC. Amino acid sequence: CASSQVVNIVANYGYTF.